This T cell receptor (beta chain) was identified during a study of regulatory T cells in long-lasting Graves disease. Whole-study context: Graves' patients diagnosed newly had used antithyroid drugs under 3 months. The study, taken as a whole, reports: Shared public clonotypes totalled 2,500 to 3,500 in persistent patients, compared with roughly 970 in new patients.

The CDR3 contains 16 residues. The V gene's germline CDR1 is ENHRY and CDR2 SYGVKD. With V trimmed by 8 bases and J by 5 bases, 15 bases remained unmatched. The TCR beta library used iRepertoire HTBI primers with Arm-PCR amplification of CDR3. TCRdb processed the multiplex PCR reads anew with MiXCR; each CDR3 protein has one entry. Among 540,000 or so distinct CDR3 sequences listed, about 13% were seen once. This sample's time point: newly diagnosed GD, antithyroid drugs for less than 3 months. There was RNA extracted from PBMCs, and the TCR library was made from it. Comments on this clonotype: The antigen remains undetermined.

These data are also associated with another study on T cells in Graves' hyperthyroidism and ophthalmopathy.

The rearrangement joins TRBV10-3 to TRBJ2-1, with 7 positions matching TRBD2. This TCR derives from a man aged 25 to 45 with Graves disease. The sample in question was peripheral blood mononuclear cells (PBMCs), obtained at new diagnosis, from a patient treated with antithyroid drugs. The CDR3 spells CAISRYSGTTDNEQFF. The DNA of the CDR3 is TGTGCCATCTCTAGATATTCCGGGACTACAGACAATGAGCAGTTCTTC.